One T cell receptor (beta chain) is described in this entry. Some clones are missing from TCRdb's copy, which holds only in-frame ones; the method was immunoSEQ multiplex PCR. Found here are over 95,000 clones, about nine tenths of them singletons; the top ten hold approximately 15%. The data stem from a study of T cell responses to AZD1222 COVID-19 vaccine. This clonotype originated in an adult who received the AZD1222 COVID-19 vaccine. The input for sequencing was peripheral blood, taken 28 days after the second AZD1222 dose.

CDR3 residues: CASSYLQTQYF. In nucleotides, the CDR3 is TGTGCCAGCAGTTACCTGCAGACCCAGTACTTC. The genes are TRBV6-5 and TRBJ2-5; D gene ambiguous. Per germline, CDR1 MNHEY and CDR2 SVGAGI. Deletions cut 2 bases from V and 6 bases from J, with 4 bases between. The CDR3 extends over 11 amino acids.